This TCR beta chain was documented in a study of cytomegalovirus exposure and HLA in healthy donors (dated by TCRdb to 2015 to 2018). In the study overall: An earlier analysis of a few hundred of the donors reported around 280 Gb of sequence data and about 120 million unique TCR beta sequences obtained from around 190 million T cells. Donor age, sex, ethnicity and CMV serostatus were collected together with the repertoire data. About 300 gigabases of sequencing data and roughly 90 million unique TCR sequences were included in an early release covering about 700 HLA-typed donors. Every repertoire in the discovery cohort had been generated on one and the same sequencing platform. The study was designed to test whether signatures of past pathogen exposure could be identified by cataloging public T cell receptors. Across around 400 genotyped donors of the cohort, an average of about 240,000 unique TCR beta nucleotide sequences per donor were sequenced, and roughly a sixth of those sequences were non-productive. Genome-wide SNP genotypes for about 65% of the 666 donors were used in a later genetic analysis, which treated that subset as a discovery cohort. The number of typed donors differed by locus: roughly 629-630 for A, B, C, DRB1 and DQB1; 500 to 550 for DQA1; around 610 for DPA1; and roughly 450 for DPB1. A later analysis re-examined previously published TCR beta repertoires from about 700 donors and added high-resolution HLA genotyping to investigate patterns of TCR occurrence. Using immunosequencing, the study profiled T cell repertoires from fewer than 850 subjects and related those repertoires to cytomegalovirus serostatus. Besides the first cohort of some 670 subjects, a separate validation cohort made up of 95 to 150 different subjects was used. High-throughput TCR immunosequencing, statistical association of individual TCRs with disease status, and machine learning were combined to predict cytomegalovirus infection status. An earlier analysis of several hundred of the donors used high-throughput TCR beta sequencing to judge whether each TCR beta V gene segment behaved as functional or pseudogenic. About five DR-DQ haplotypes were treated as single units for association and clustering because of strong linkage in the cohort. Both class I and class II loci were covered by HLA typing, at four-digit resolution. Among the approximately 400 genotyped donors, under 90% belonged to the genetic ancestry cluster associated with self-reported Caucasian donors. Rather than drawing on any new phenotypic data, the later analysis identified candidate immune exposures from TCR beta sequences and the way those sequences occurred across donors.

General study outcomes and caveats: The sequencing pipeline was judged likely to have produced a cluster of highly shared sequence variants as a technical artifact. Cytomegalovirus status was reported to be diagnosed by the classifier with high specificity and sensitivity in both the original and validation cohorts. Most CMV-associated TCR beta chains appeared to be HLA-restricted in a later analysis, and the HLA associations seemed to be driven largely by CMV exposure. A later analysis found that TCR association rates varied across HLA loci, with DRB1 alleles showing the most associated TCRs and HLA-C alleles the fewest. Compared with equally common non-associated chains, HLA-associated TCR beta chains in a later analysis were more clonally expanded and had lower generation probabilities. In a later genetic analysis, fewer N-insertions in productive TCRs were reported among donors in an Asian-associated ancestry cluster than the 666-donor mean. A later genetic analysis associated a missense DCLRE1C variant with V-gene and J-gene trimming of TCR beta chains, and an independent cohort replicated the association. Because the 87-base-pair reads could not distinguish some IMGT-functional V segments, including TRBV6-2 and TRBV6-3, those segments were excluded. When HLA alleles, especially DR and DQ, strongly co-occurred, attributing TCR associations to individual alleles was difficult. A total of 150 to 200 TCR beta chains were listed by the study as associated with cytomegalovirus. At a false discovery rate of 0.05, a later analysis linked roughly 17,000 TCR beta sequences to specific HLA alleles. A few of the identified cytomegalovirus-associated TCR beta chains were confirmed in vitro to be specific for cytomegalovirus antigens. A further reported finding was that TCR beta sequences accurately predicted the HLA-A and HLA-B alleles for most subjects in the first cohort. For the cohort, immune exposure information was limited to CMV serostatus. Because counts were too low, some 17 rarely observed V segments, including chromosome 9 orphons, were left out of the earlier analysis of over 550 of the donors. Linkage disequilibrium might explain the correlated functional status among segregating V segments, but an unknown experimental factor could not be excluded. Most TCR sequences were observed very rarely across donors, whereas some public TCRs were present in many individuals. Because HLA typing was unavailable for some donors at each locus, only the typed subset was used in association tests. It was suggested by the authors that the approach could potentially be generalized to other disease states and immunological phenotypes. Broadly in line with IMGT annotations, most TCR beta V segments showed up in productive rearrangements about 87% or about 30% of the time in an earlier analysis of several hundred of the donors. Several of the top co-occurrence clusters appeared to be linked to parvovirus B19, influenza, CMV and Epstein-Barr virus, according to a later analysis. This cohort had only TCR beta chains sequenced, and the lack of alpha or paired-chain data limited which features could be detected. Sequencing depth was assumed to be roughly uniform across donors in the presence/absence analyses, though that assumption may not hold.

To note about this clone: Its antigen remains unidentified. It has no much larger one-base neighbor in the sample; base qualities were not kept.

From the germline V gene (reference sequence), CDR1 is LNHDA and CDR2 is SQIVND. V is trimmed back by 5 bases and J by 9 bases, and the junction contains 11 bases that no gene match accounts for. The CDR3 spans 15 residues, from the cysteine through the phenylalanine. Left in the record is the CDR3 DNA by itself, 45 bases read in frame from the first base. Library prep was done by the immunoSEQ multiplex PCR assay. A mixture of 60 forward primers for TCR Vbeta segments and 13 reverse primers for TCR Jbeta segments was used in the multiplex PCR. The CDR3 region of rearranged TCR beta genes was amplified from genomic DNA with a multiplex PCR assay. The amplified TCR beta libraries were sequenced on the Illumina HiSeq System as 87-base-pair reads. The study's own analysis went as follows. In a later analysis, approximately 74 million unique TCR beta chains were counted across the 500 to 700 repertoires, and approximately 11 million of these chains were shared by at least two donors. A nearest-neighbor algorithm error-corrected the raw reads and collapsed the reads into unique sequences, merging closely related sequences to remove PCR and sequencing errors. CDR3 sequences were aligned to IMGT reference sequences to assign V, D and J gene segments. For a sequence to be retained, at least a six-nucleotide match to both a V gene segment and a J gene segment was required. A rearrangement counted as productive if the CDR3 had no stop codons and remained in frame with V and J, and every other rearrangement counted as non-productive. Following IMGT convention, CDR3 was defined as the stretch from the second conserved V-encoded cysteine up to the conserved J-encoded phenylalanine. The earlier analysis of about 530 of the donors excluded any sequence lacking an unambiguous match to a single V gene segment. In an earlier analysis of a few hundred of the donors, a V segment was called functional when productive rearrangements were above 56.7%, and segregating when the standard deviation between donors exceeded 5%. A statistical classification framework was built to diagnose cytomegalovirus status from the catalog of TCR beta chain sequences. In a later analysis, V and J genes were assigned by comparing TCR nucleotide sequences against IMGT/GENE-DB human TR gene sequences. A later analysis assigned CDR3 sequences and most-parsimonious VDJ recombination scenarios with the TCRdist pipeline. In a later analysis, each TCR beta chain was defined by its CDR3 amino acid sequence together with its V-gene family, and reads without a unique V-gene family were excluded. To address suspected cross-contamination and a sequencing artifact, a later analysis removed some 620 highly shared, low-generation-probability nucleotide sequences. In a later analysis, a clonal expansion index for each public chain was calculated from normalized within-repertoire ranks of inferred template counts. A later analysis computed generation probabilities with a VDJ recombination model fitted to out-of-frame rearrangements, and checked the results against IGoR. In a later analysis, TCR-TCR, TCR-HLA and TCR-CMV co-occurrence was scored with hypergeometric tests, and a repertoire-size bias correction was applied to TCR pairs. A later analysis estimated false discovery rates by permuting HLA or CMV assignments 20 times. In a later analysis, co-occurring TCRs were grouped with DBSCAN, and TCRdist sequence similarity was added when clustering was performed within HLA-allele-positive subsets. Co-occurrence clustering excluded repertoires with fewer than 30,000 or more than 120,000 public chains, plus five with anomalous nucleotide sharing. What TCRdb holds here is the immuneACCESS table cut down to in-frame rearrangements. Part of the clones is not present; checked against another copy, under half of the missing clones reflect an unresolved V gene, and the others are unexplained. From that table come the V and J calls and clone size; the DNA was used to work out D and trimming. The sample table holds approximately 79,000 clones, of which 60% to 85% were seen once. Clones ranked in the top ten supply approximately 1.5% of the sample.

The cohort was made up of approximately 700 healthy bone marrow donors. At the time of sampling, every cohort member was nominally healthy, though immune exposures that went unrecorded were likely present. The donor was CMV seronegative and was included in the group of a few hundred seronegative cohort members. Each donor provided a peripheral blood sample, and peripheral blood mononuclear cells were used for TCR beta sequencing. Genomic DNA extraction from the blood cell samples was performed with the Qiagen DNeasy Blood Extraction Kit. The rearranged segments are TRBV19 and TRBJ2-1, and 9 bases in between align with TRBD2. The receptor's source is a man between 35 and 55 years old in good health and CMV-seronegative. What was sequenced was PBMCs. The CDR3 amino acid sequence is: CASSQSVGTSTEQFF. The bases read TGTGCCAGTAGTCAATCCGTAGGGACTAGCACTGAGCAGTTCTTC. Where the CDR3 stops, the reference TRBV19 and TRBJ2-1 genes take over; the full variable domain is DGGITQSPKYLFRKEGQNVTLSCEQNLNHDAMYWYRQDPGQGLRLIYYSQIVNDFQKGDIAEGYSVSREKKESFPLTVTSAQKNPTAFYLCASSQSVGTSTEQFFGPGTRLTVL.